One sample yielded the 9 T cell receptor beta chains listed below, sequenced in a study of resident and recirculating memory T cells in vitiligo. Generated by immunoSEQ multiplex PCR, the TCRdb table keeps only in-frame clones and is missing some. This table has roughly 80,000 clones, 92% appearing once. The sequenced sample was blood. These receptors were taken from a male donor with vitiligo.

The chain recombines TRBV4-1 with TRBJ2-1, with 11 nucleotides matching TRBD2. Germline V gives CDR1 MGHRA, CDR2 YSYEKL. The CDR3 length is 19 residues. J gave up 4 bases and V 3 bases, and 14 bases lay outside the gene matches. The CDR3 region has the DNA TGCGCCAGCAGCCATGGGGGAGGTGTTAGCGGGAGGGGATACAATGAGCAGTTCTTC. Translating gives CASSHGGGVSGRGYNEQFF.

The rearrangement uses TRBV19 and TRBJ2-1, with D possibly TRBD1 on 8 matching bases. CDR3 size: 16 residues. The germline gives CDR1 LNHDA, CDR2 SQIVND (reference sequence). Trimming cost V 7 bases and J 1 base, with 17 bases left between them. The CDR3 nucleotides are TGTGCCAGTATCCCACAGGGGGGAGGGTCCTACAATGAGCAGTTCTTC. Its protein product is CASIPQGGGSYNEQFF. Full variable domain (outside the CDR3, taken from reference TRBV19 and TRBJ2-1): DGGITQSPKYLFRKEGQNVTLSCEQNLNHDAMYWYRQDPGQGLRLIYYSQIVNDFQKGDIAEGYSVSREKKESFPLTVTSAQKNPTAFYLCASIPQGGGSYNEQFFGPGTRLTVL.

This clone was recorded only once. The chain has TRBV7-2 and TRBJ2-3; maybe TRBD2 (5 bases). Germline-derived CDR1 and CDR2 are SGHTA and FQGNSA. V gave up 5 bases and J gave up 2 bases, with 11 bases separating them. The CDR3 loop spans 14 amino acids. The CDR3 is CASSPPGNTDTQYF. CDR3 coding DNA: TGTGCCAGCAGCCCCCCGGGGAACACAGATACGCAGTATTTT.

J is TRBJ2-2 and V is TRBV12-5; TRBD2 agrees at 9 bases. Germline values: CDR1 LGHNT, CDR2 FRNRAP. Trimming removed 2 bases from V and 3 bases from J; junction bases left unmatched: 7. This CDR3 region has 17 residues. CDR3 residues: CASGLPVSGRDTGELFF. In DNA, the CDR3 is TGTGCTAGTGGTTTGCCAGTTAGCGGGAGAGACACCGGGGAGCTGTTTTTT.

J is TRBJ2-3 and V is TRBV7-6; 13 nucleotides agree with TRBD2. The CDR3 spans 16 residues. Germline V gene data show CDR1 as SGHVS and CDR2 as FNYEAQ. J lost 6 bases, V lost 1 base, and 4 bases had no gene match. CDR3 DNA: TGTGCCAGCAGCTTAGGGACTAGCGGGAGCATGGATACGCAGTATTTT. Protein: CASSLGTSGSMDTQYF.

The rearrangement joins TRBV5-1 to TRBJ2-5, with TRBD2 matching 11 bases. The germline CDR1 and CDR2 sequences are SGHRS and YFSETQ. CDR3 length: 16 residues. After removal of 4 bases from V and 4 bases from J, the junction contained 9 bases not matched to a gene. Here the CDR3 reads CASSGLLAGVTETQYF. CDR3 nucleotides: TGCGCCAGCAGCGGACTACTAGCGGGAGTCACAGAGACCCAGTACTTC.

The chain joins TRBV7-8 to TRBJ1-1; 10 bases agree with TRBD1. The CDR3 covers 15 residues. Germline V CDR1 and CDR2: SGHVS, FQNEAQ. The V gene end was trimmed by 5 bases and the J gene end by 4 bases; junction bases not matched to a gene: 7. CDR3 bases: TGTGCCAGCAGCGACAGGGGGCGAGTGGGCACTGAAGCTTTCTTT. Translation gives CASSDRGRVGTEAFF.

The chain has TRBV7-9 and TRBJ2-5; TRBD2 agrees at 7 bases. The junction had 9 bases not matched to a gene; V was cut back by 3 bases and J by 5 bases. The length of the CDR3 is 15 residues. Germline CDR1 SEHNR, CDR2 FQNEAQ (reference sequence). This chain's CDR3 is CASSFLGAGVETQYF. As DNA, the CDR3 is TGTGCCAGCAGCTTCCTTGGGGCGGGAGTGGAGACCCAGTACTTC.

The V call is TRBV11-3, the J call TRBJ2-7, with TRBD2 matching 9 bases. After removal of 3 bases from V and 2 bases from J, the junction contained 11 bases not matched to a gene. Germline values: CDR1 SGHNT, CDR2 YENEEA. The CDR3 loop spans 17 amino acids. The CDR3 here is CASSLGLGGRVTYEQYF. CDR3 bases: TGTGCCAGCAGCTTGGGTTTAGGCGGGAGGGTCACCTACGAGCAGTACTTC.